A selection of T cell receptor beta chains follows, all from one sample in a study of long-term antiretroviral therapy in people with HIV. The repertoire was sequenced with immunoSEQ multiplex PCR; TCRdb's copy has only in-frame clones and lacks some. The sample has fewer than 25,000 clones; 81% are singletons. Specimen: unsorted PBMCs, collected 4.4 years after starting antiretroviral therapy. Receptors originate from a man aged 25-40 years with HIV. CDR3s include the opening cysteine and the closing phenylalanine or tryptophan. The D gene is left open where the match is weak. Clone sizes are given selectively: once, few, many, or a class where the clone is expanded.

abundance	j_gene	d_gene	v_gene	CDR3nt	CDR3aa
.	TRBJ1-2	.	TRBV29-1	TGCAGCGTTGTGGAATCAGCTGGAAATTCTGGCTACACCTTC	CSVVESAGNSGYTF
.	TRBJ2-1	.	TRBV19	TGTGCCAGTAGTATAGCGGGGCCCTACAATGAGCAGTTCTTC	CASSIAGPYNEQFF
.	TRBJ1-1	TRBD1	TRBV4-1	TGCGCCAGCACCGCGGGGACAGACACTGAAGCTTTCTTT	CASTAGTDTEAFF
.	TRBJ1-5	.	TRBV28	TGTGCCAGCAGGCCCAACACTATACGCAATCAGCCCCAGCATTTT	CASRPNTIRNQPQHF
.	TRBJ2-7	.	TRBV2	TGTGCCAACTCCTTGACACGTTACTACGAGCAGTACTTC	CANSLTRYYEQYF
.	TRBJ2-7	.	TRBV27	TGTGCCAGCAGTTCATTAGATTTTCCCTACGAGCAGTACTTC	CASSSLDFPYEQYF
few	TRBJ2-7	TRBD2	TRBV4-2	TGTGCCAGCAGCCCCGGGACAGCTCTCGGGACTAGCGGGAGGTGGGTCCACGAGCAGTACTTC	CASSPGTALGTSGRWVHEQYF
.	TRBJ2-1	.	TRBV4-3	TGCGCCAGCAGCCAAATGGCCCACAATGAGCAGTTCTTC	CASSQMAHNEQFF
.	TRBJ2-3	.	TRBV27	TGTGCCAGCAGTTGGTCCGGCACAGATACGCAGTATTTT	CASSWSGTDTQYF
.	TRBJ1-1	.	TRBV7-9	TGTGCCAGCAGCTTAGCTTCAGGGAACACTGAAGCTTTCTTT	CASSLASGNTEAFF